These 24 T cell receptor beta chains originate from one sample sequenced in a study of CD8 T cells in ankylosing spondylitis. Via MiXCR, TCRdb re-called the 5' RACE reads, giving one row per CDR3 protein. Counted here are around 280,000 distinct CDR3 sequences, 20% occurring once; the ten biggest clones make up 7.8%. Sequencing input: blood, either unsorted or a sorted T cell fraction (not recorded which). These receptors all stem from a male donor with ankylosing spondylitis or in good health (not recorded which).

This clonotype was seen only a few times. This chain joins TRBV12-3 or TRBV12-4 and TRBJ2-3, with 12 bases identical to TRBD2. The CDR3 is 16 amino acids. Germline trimming cut 6 bases from V and 6 bases from J; bases unmatched to any gene: 10. The CDR3 reads CASRTGLAGRSDTQYF. DNA for the CDR3: TGTGCCAGCAGAACCGGACTAGCGGGGCGGTCCGATACGCAGTATTTT.

This clonotype was detected a few times. This chain joins TRBV5-1 and TRBJ2-3; D might be TRBD1 or TRBD2, each matching 5 bases. This CDR3 is built from 16 residues. Germline CDR1 is SGHRS and CDR2 is YFSETQ. Trimming pared 4 bases from V and 3 bases from J, leaving 18 bases between. The CDR3 region is CASSIGTAEVTDTQYF. The CDR3 region has the DNA TGCGCCAGCAGCATCGGGACGGCCGAGGTGACAGATACGCAGTATTTT. The variable domain in full, with the rest retrieved from reference TRBV5-1 and TRBJ2-3, is KAGVTQTPRYLIKTRGQQVTLSCSPISGHRSVSWYQQTPGQGLQFLFEYFSETQRNKGNFPGRFSGRQFSNSRSEMNVSTLELGDSALYLCASSIGTAEVTDTQYFGPGTRLTVL.

This chain uses TRBV2 with TRBJ1-1; D uncertain. The CDR3 consists of 11 residues. Germline V gives CDR1 SNHLY, CDR2 FYNNEI. V dropped 6 bases and J dropped 8 bases, with 10 bases sitting between them. Here the CDR3 reads CASRPPREAFF. Here the CDR3 DNA reads TGTGCCAGCAGACCTCCACGGGAAGCTTTCTTT.

The V gene is TRBV7-2, the J gene TRBJ1-1, with D unclear. Germline V gene lookup returns CDR1 SGHTA and CDR2 FQGNSA. The CDR3 consists of 15 residues. Trimming stripped 5 bases from V and 0 bases from J, with 13 bases between. CDR3 DNA: TGTGCCAGCAGCCCAGCCCCTCGGATGAACACTGAAGCTTTCTTT. Translating gives CASSPAPRMNTEAFF. Supplemented by reference TRBV7-2 and TRBJ1-1, the full variable domain reads GAGVSQSPSNKVTEKGKDVELRCDPISGHTALYWYRQSLGQGLEFLIYFQGNSAPDKSGLPSDRFSAERTGGSVSTLTIQRTQQEDSAVYLCASSPAPRMNTEAFFGQGTRLTVV.

The rearrangement links TRBV2 to TRBJ2-1; D remains unclear. V was trimmed by 6 bases and J by 10 bases, leaving 7 bases between them. Germline values: CDR1 SNHLY, CDR2 FYNNEI. The CDR3 runs 10 residues. CDR3 sequence: CASRIKEQFF. CDR3 nucleotides: TGTGCCAGCAGGATAAAGGAGCAGTTCTTC.

This clonotype was observed a few times. V and J are TRBV29-1 and TRBJ2-5; 7 nucleotides match TRBD1. CDR3 length equals 12 residues. Germline trimming cut 4 bases from V and 4 bases from J; bases unmatched to any gene: 3. Germline lookup yields CDR1 SQVTM and CDR2 ANQGSEA. The CDR3 coding sequence is TGCAGCGTTGCGACAGGGTTAGAGACCCAGTACTTC. Protein product: CSVATGLETQYF.

The chain carries TRBV11-2 and TRBJ2-1, with D maybe TRBD2 (5 bases). The CDR3 contains 16 residues. The germline CDR1 and CDR2 sequences are SGHAT and FQNNGV. V was shortened by 1 base and J by 5 bases, with 15 bases between the two germline ends. The CDR3 sequence: CASSLGPGSGNNEQFF. In DNA, the CDR3 is TGTGCCAGCAGCTTAGGGCCTGGCTCGGGGAACAATGAGCAGTTCTTC. Supplemented by reference TRBV11-2 and TRBJ2-1, the full variable domain reads EAGVAQSPRYKIIEKRQSVAFWCNPISGHATLYWYQQILGQGPKLLIQFQNNGVVDDSQLPKDRFSAERLKGVDSTLKIQPAKLEDSAVYLCASSLGPGSGNNEQFFGPGTRLTVL.

The chain carries TRBV6-1 and TRBJ1-2, with 8 bases aligning to TRBD1. CDR1 is MNHNS, CDR2 SASEGT, per germline. CDR3 length equals 15 residues. Unmatched junction bases numbered 4, after V lost 0 bases and J lost 4 bases. The CDR3 region is CASSEASDRVYGYTF. Written as DNA, the CDR3 is TGTGCCAGCAGTGAAGCCTCGGACAGGGTCTATGGCTACACCTTC.

This clonotype came up a few times. This rearrangement joins TRBV5-1 to TRBJ2-3, with a possible D match to TRBD1 (5 bases). Trimming stripped 7 bases from V and 6 bases from J, with 12 bases between. Germline V gene sequence: CDR1 SGHRS, CDR2 YFSETQ. The CDR3 runs 12 residues. Written as DNA, the CDR3 is TGCGCCAGCCAACAGGACCGGGATACGCAGTATTTT. Protein: CASQQDRDTQYF.

The chain links TRBV6-1 to TRBJ1-1, with a tentative D call TRBD1 (6 bases). Germline CDR1 reads MNHNS; CDR2 reads SASEGT. With 4 bases removed from V and 4 bases from J, the gap between germline ends came to 13 bases. This CDR3 contains 14 residues. Here the CDR3 DNA reads TGTGCCAGCAGTGTTGGGGGGCGGGTCACTGAAGCTTTCTTT. Amino acid sequence: CASSVGGRVTEAFF.

This clonotype was picked up one time. The chain employs TRBV6-4 and TRBJ1-1, with unresolved D. This CDR3 region has 14 residues. The V gene lost 4 bases and the J gene lost 1 base, with 10 bases spanning the gap. Germline lookup yields CDR1 MRHNA and CDR2 SNTAGT. The CDR3: CASSVGGWNTEAFF. CDR3 coding DNA: TGTGCCAGCAGTGTTGGTGGCTGGAACACTGAAGCTTTCTTT.

The rearrangement uses TRBV9 and TRBJ1-3, with unresolved D. Germline values: CDR1 SGDLS, CDR2 YYNGEE. V lost 0 bases to trimming and J lost 0 bases, with 7 bases between them. This CDR3 comprises 15 residues. The CDR3 loop reads CASSVGGASGNTIYF. The CDR3 region has the DNA TGTGCCAGCAGCGTAGGTGGAGCCTCTGGAAACACCATATATTTT.

In this sample, this clonotype turned up a few times. The chain couples TRBV12-3 or TRBV12-4 to TRBJ1-5; D is uncertain. V dropped 5 bases and J dropped 7 bases, with 12 bases sitting between them. The CDR3 loop spans 13 amino acids. CDR3 sequence: CASSRAGSQPQHF. The CDR3 DNA follows: TGTGCCAGCAGTCGGGCGGGGAGCCAGCCCCAGCATTTT.

Only a few counts were recorded for this clonotype. J is TRBJ2-4 and V is TRBV12-3 or TRBV12-4; the match to TRBD1 covers 7 bases. The CDR3 is made up of 15 amino acids. Losses at the gene ends were 5 bases for V and 7 bases for J; bases not matched to a gene: 11. The DNA for the CDR3 is TGTGCCAGCAGTCCGATCCAGACAGGGATGAACATTCAGTACTTC. This gives the protein CASSPIQTGMNIQYF.

The V and J genes are TRBV5-1 and TRBJ2-6; perhaps TRBD1 as D (6 bases). The CDR3 extends over 16 amino acids. V gave up 9 bases and J gave up 4 bases, with 20 bases separating them. From germline, CDR1 is SGHRS and CDR2 YFSETQ. CDR3 DNA sequence: TGCGCCACCAGGGGTGGGGGCCCCTCCGGGGCCAACGTCCTGACTTTC. It is translated as CATRGGGPSGANVLTF.

This clonotype was seen at least ten times. The chain carries TRBV20-1 and TRBJ1-5, with 7 bases lining up with TRBD1. The trim removed 4 bases at V and 11 bases at J, leaving 8 bases unmatched. CDR3 length equals 12 residues. In germline, CDR1 is DFQATT, CDR2 SNEGSKA (reference sequence). The CDR3 sequence is CSAIDREVAQHF. CDR3 bases: TGCAGTGCTATCGACAGGGAAGTGGCCCAGCATTTT.

This clonotype has only a few counts. The chain links TRBV28 to TRBJ1-6; 7 bases agree with TRBD1. There are 15 residues in the CDR3. Germline V gene sequence: CDR1 MDHEN, CDR2 SYDVKM. Trimming cost V 5 bases and J 5 bases; bases outside gene matches: 6. Here the CDR3 reads CASSAGTANNSPLHF. For the CDR3, the DNA is TGTGCCAGCAGTGCCGGGACAGCCAATAATTCACCCCTCCACTTT.

The DNA for the CDR3 is TGCGCCAGGATCGGGAGTTTACCATCGTACGAGCAGTACGTC. Its protein product is CARIGSLPSYEQYV. The chain couples TRBV5-1 to TRBJ2-7; D may be TRBD2 (6 bases). Trimming shortened V by 8 bases and J by 4 bases, and 19 bases separated the two germline ends. Germline V gives CDR1 SGHRS, CDR2 YFSETQ. This CDR3 comprises 14 residues.

The chain combines TRBV12-3 or TRBV12-4 with TRBJ2-1; D might be TRBD2 (5 bases). The V end was cut by 6 bases, the J end by 8 bases, with 14 bases between. This CDR3 is built from 13 residues. The CDR3 DNA reads as TGTGCCAGCAGGCCCGCTTTCGGGGATGAGCAGTTCTTC. Protein: CASRPAFGDEQFF.

The CDR3 is CASSHGTSSTDTQYF. The CDR3 coding sequence is TGTGCCAGCAGCCACGGTACTTCTAGCACAGATACGCAGTATTTT. V is TRBV3-1 and J is TRBJ2-3; D gene unclear. The CDR3 has 15 amino acids. V lost 3 bases to trimming and J lost 0 bases, with 10 bases between them. Germline V gives CDR1 LGHDT, CDR2 YNNKEL (reference sequence).

This clonotype showed up just a few times. This chain uses TRBV13 with TRBJ2-2, with no clear D. The CDR3 runs to 15 residues. Trimming took 5 bases from V and 5 from J, leaving 15 bases between them. Germline V lookup: CDR1 PRHDT, CDR2 FYEKMQ (reference sequence). For the CDR3, the DNA is TGTGCCAGCAGCCCTTTCCGAAGGCCAACCGGGGAGCTGTTTTTT. Its translation: CASSPFRRPTGELFF.

This rearrangement joins TRBV12-3 or TRBV12-4 to TRBJ2-1; 11 positions match TRBD2. Trimming cost V 7 bases and J 4 bases; bases outside gene matches: 9. The CDR3 covers 16 residues. The CDR3 DNA reads TGTGCCAGCACCACACTAGCGGGGGATAAATACAATGAGCAGTTCTTC. It translates to CASTTLAGDKYNEQFF.

The chain joins TRBV29-1 to TRBJ2-5; tentative D call: TRBD2 (5 bases). Trimming removed 2 bases at V and 5 bases at J, with 9 bases between. The CDR3 spans 12 residues. CDR1 is SQVTM, CDR2 ANQGSEA, per germline. CDR3 sequence: CSVEPGKETQYF. The CDR3 nucleotides are TGCAGCGTTGAACCGGGAAAGGAGACCCAGTACTTC.

This clonotype was found a few times. This rearrangement joins TRBV10-2 to TRBJ2-7; no clear D. The CDR3 has 12 amino acids. The germline gives CDR1 WSHSY, CDR2 SAAADI. V was pared by 3 bases and J by 7 bases, with 10 bases between. This CDR3 is CASSEEATEQYV. The CDR3 coding sequence is TGCGCCAGCAGTGAAGAGGCGACTGAGCAGTACGTC.